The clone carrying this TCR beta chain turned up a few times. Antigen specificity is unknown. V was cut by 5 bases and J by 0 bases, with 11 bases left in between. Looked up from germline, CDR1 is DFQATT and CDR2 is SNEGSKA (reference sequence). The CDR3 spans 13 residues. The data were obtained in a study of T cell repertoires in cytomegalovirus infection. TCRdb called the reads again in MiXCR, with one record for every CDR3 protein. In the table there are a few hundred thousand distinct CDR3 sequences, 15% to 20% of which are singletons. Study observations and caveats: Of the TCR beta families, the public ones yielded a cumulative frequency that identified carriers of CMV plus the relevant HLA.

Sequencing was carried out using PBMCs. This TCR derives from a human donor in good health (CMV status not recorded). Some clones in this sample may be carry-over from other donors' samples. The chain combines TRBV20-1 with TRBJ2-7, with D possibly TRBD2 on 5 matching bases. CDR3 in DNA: TGCAGTGCTGCAAACCGGGGCTCCTACGAGCAGTACTTC. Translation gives CSAANRGSYEQYF.